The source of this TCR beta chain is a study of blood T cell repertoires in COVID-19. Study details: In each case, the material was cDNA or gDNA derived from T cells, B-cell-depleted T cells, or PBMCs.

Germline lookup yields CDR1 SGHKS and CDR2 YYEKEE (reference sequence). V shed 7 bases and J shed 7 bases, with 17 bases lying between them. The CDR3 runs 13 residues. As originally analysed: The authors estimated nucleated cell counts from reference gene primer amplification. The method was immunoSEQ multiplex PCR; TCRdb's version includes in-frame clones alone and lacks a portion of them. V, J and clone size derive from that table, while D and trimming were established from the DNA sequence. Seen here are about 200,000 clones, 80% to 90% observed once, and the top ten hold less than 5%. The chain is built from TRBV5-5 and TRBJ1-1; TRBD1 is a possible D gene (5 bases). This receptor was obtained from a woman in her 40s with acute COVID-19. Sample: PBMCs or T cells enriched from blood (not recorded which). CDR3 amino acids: CASETGGALEAFF. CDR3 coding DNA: TGTGCCAGCGAAACAGGCGGGGCCCTTGAAGCTTTCTTT.